The rows below give T cell receptor beta chains drawn from one sample of a study of breast tumors, draining lymph nodes, adjacent tissues. TCRdb re-derived calls from the multiplex PCR reads in MiXCR, one entry per CDR3 protein. The sample has about 140,000 distinct CDR3 sequences; under 25% are singletons. The sample taken for sequencing was axillary lymph node tissue. The origin of the receptors is a female donor with breast cancer. Some clones in this sample may be carry-over from other donors' samples. Each CDR3 is given with its conserved first and last residue. D genes are given only for firm matches. Some rows mark clone size as missing; the rest say once, few, many or name a class of expanded clone.

J gene: TRBJ2-3; V gene: TRBV12-3/TRBV12-4; clone size: many; D gene: .; CDR3 DNA: TGTGCCAGCAGTTTAGGAGAAGATACGCAGTATTTT; CDR3 protein: CASSLGEDTQYF
J gene: TRBJ2-1; V gene: TRBV5-4; clone size: many; D gene: .; CDR3 DNA: TGTGCCAGCAGCTTGGAGGATCCAGGGGGGAGCTCCTACAATGAGCAGTTCTTC; CDR3 protein: CASSLEDPGGSSYNEQFF
J gene: TRBJ2-7; V gene: TRBV28; clone size: many; D gene: TRBD1; CDR3 DNA: TGTGCCAGCAGTACAGGACAGGTGAAAGAGCAGTACTTC; CDR3 protein: CASSTGQVKEQYF
J gene: TRBJ2-2; V gene: TRBV11-1; clone size: many; D gene: .; CDR3 DNA: TGTGCCAGCAGCTTCTACGGAACGAACACCGGGGAGCTGTTTTTT; CDR3 protein: CASSFYGTNTGELFF
J gene: TRBJ2-7; V gene: TRBV5-1; clone size: many; D gene: .; CDR3 DNA: TGCGCCAGCAGCTTGGGTCAGGGGATCCCTGACGAGCAGTACTTC; CDR3 protein: CASSLGQGIPDEQYF
J gene: TRBJ2-6; V gene: TRBV5-8; clone size: few; D gene: .; CDR3 DNA: TGTGCCAGCAGCTTGGCCGGGGCGCGCTCTGGGGCCAACGTCCTGACTTTC; CDR3 protein: CASSLAGARSGANVLTF
J gene: TRBJ2-3; V gene: TRBV10-3; clone size: .; D gene: TRBD2; CDR3 DNA: TGTGCCATCAGTCGACTAGCGGGAGACACAGATACGCAGTATTTT; CDR3 protein: CAISRLAGDTDTQYF
J gene: TRBJ2-7; V gene: TRBV7-8; clone size: few; D gene: .; CDR3 DNA: TGTGCCAGCAGCTTAAGGGTAGGGGAGCAGTACTTC; CDR3 protein: CASSLRVGEQYF
J gene: TRBJ2-1; V gene: TRBV6-1; clone size: many; D gene: TRBD2; CDR3 DNA: TGTGCCAGCAGCCAGCTAGCGGGAGGGTCCAATGAGCAGTTCTTC; CDR3 protein: CASSQLAGGSNEQFF
J gene: TRBJ1-2; V gene: TRBV30; clone size: many; D gene: .; CDR3 DNA: TGTGCTGTAATCAGCGGACGGAACTATGGCTACACCTTC; CDR3 protein: CAVISGRNYGYTF
J gene: TRBJ2-1; V gene: TRBV9; clone size: many; D gene: TRBD2; CDR3 DNA: TGTGCCAGCAGCGTCCGGGAGACTAGCGGGAGCCAGAATGAGCAGTTCTTC; CDR3 protein: CASSVRETSGSQNEQFF
J gene: TRBJ2-3; V gene: TRBV2; clone size: many; D gene: TRBD2; CDR3 DNA: TGTGCCAGCAGTGGGAGCCAACTAGCGGGAGTTGACACAGATACGCAGTATTTT; CDR3 protein: CASSGSQLAGVDTDTQYF
J gene: TRBJ1-2; V gene: TRBV19; clone size: many; D gene: .; CDR3 DNA: TGTGCCAGTAGTATAGATCATGGGGGTGTAAACTATGGCTACACCTTC; CDR3 protein: CASSIDHGGVNYGYTF
J gene: TRBJ2-3; V gene: TRBV6-5; clone size: many; D gene: .; CDR3 DNA: TGTGCCAGCAGGTCGACTAGAGGCGATACGCAGTATTTT; CDR3 protein: CASRSTRGDTQYF
J gene: TRBJ1-3; V gene: TRBV9; clone size: many; D gene: .; CDR3 DNA: TGTGCCAGCAGCGTAGGGCAGGTTAATGTAAACACCATATATTTT; CDR3 protein: CASSVGQVNVNTIYF
J gene: TRBJ2-7; V gene: TRBV20-1; clone size: many; D gene: .; CDR3 DNA: TGCAGTGCCCCCCTAGGAGGGGAGCAGTACTTC; CDR3 protein: CSAPLGGEQYF
J gene: TRBJ2-7; V gene: TRBV6-1; clone size: many; D gene: TRBD2; CDR3 DNA: TGTGCCAGCAGTGAAATAATTTCTAGCGGGAGTAGTAACGAGCAGTACTTC; CDR3 protein: CASSEIISSGSSNEQYF
J gene: TRBJ1-4; V gene: TRBV7-9; clone size: many; D gene: .; CDR3 DNA: TGTGCCAGCAGCTTAGGACCGATTACCTCAACTAATGAAAAACTGTTTTTT; CDR3 protein: CASSLGPITSTNEKLFF
J gene: TRBJ2-1; V gene: TRBV29-1; clone size: many; D gene: .; CDR3 DNA: TGCAGCGTTGACAACAGCAATGAGCAGTTCTTC; CDR3 protein: CSVDNSNEQFF
J gene: TRBJ2-1; V gene: TRBV10-2; clone size: many; D gene: TRBD2; CDR3 DNA: TGCGCGGGGGGGAGGGGCTACAATGAGCAGTTCTTC; CDR3 protein: CAGGRGYNEQFF
J gene: TRBJ1-2; V gene: TRBV7-9; clone size: many; D gene: .; CDR3 DNA: TGTGCCAGCAGCAAACAGGGTGGCTACACCTTC; CDR3 protein: CASSKQGGYTF
J gene: TRBJ2-5; V gene: TRBV28; clone size: .; D gene: .; CDR3 DNA: TGTGCCACCCACACTGCGGAGACCCAGTACTTC; CDR3 protein: CATHTAETQYF
J gene: TRBJ2-1; V gene: TRBV7-9; clone size: many; D gene: .; CDR3 DNA: TGTGCCAGCAGCCGCGTCACAGGTTCGCGCTACAATGAGCAGTTCTTC; CDR3 protein: CASSRVTGSRYNEQFF
J gene: TRBJ2-5; V gene: TRBV27; clone size: .; D gene: TRBD1; CDR3 DNA: TGTGCCAGCAGTTTACAGGGGGCTCAGACCCAGTACTTC; CDR3 protein: CASSLQGAQTQYF
J gene: TRBJ1-2; V gene: TRBV30; clone size: many; D gene: .; CDR3 DNA: TGTGCCTGGATCGAGGGCCACTATGGCTACACCTTC; CDR3 protein: CAWIEGHYGYTF
J gene: TRBJ1-4; V gene: TRBV19; clone size: many; D gene: .; CDR3 DNA: TGTGCCAGTAGTCCTTTGTTGGCAACTAATGAAAAACTGTTTTTT; CDR3 protein: CASSPLLATNEKLFF
J gene: TRBJ1-3; V gene: TRBV7-6; clone size: many; D gene: TRBD1; CDR3 DNA: TGTGCCAGCAGCATAGGGACAGGGGAATTCAGTACTGGAAACACCATATATTTT; CDR3 protein: CASSIGTGEFSTGNTIYF
J gene: TRBJ2-1; V gene: TRBV20-1; clone size: many; D gene: TRBD2; CDR3 DNA: TGCAGTGCTAGCTCAGGACTAGTGAACTACAATGAGCAGTTCTTC; CDR3 protein: CSASSGLVNYNEQFF
J gene: TRBJ2-5; V gene: TRBV20-1; clone size: many; D gene: .; CDR3 DNA: TGCAGTGCAGGCACAGGTGAAAGGGGGGAGACCCAGTACTTC; CDR3 protein: CSAGTGERGETQYF
J gene: TRBJ2-2; V gene: TRBV29-1; clone size: many; D gene: TRBD1; CDR3 DNA: TGCAGCGTTGACGGACAGGGGCTAACCGGGGAGCTGTTTTTT; CDR3 protein: CSVDGQGLTGELFF
J gene: TRBJ1-6; V gene: TRBV30; clone size: many; D gene: .; CDR3 DNA: TGTGCCTGGAGTTCCAGTGGAGCCTATAATTCACCCCTCCACTTT; CDR3 protein: CAWSSSGAYNSPLHF
J gene: TRBJ2-1; V gene: TRBV7-8; clone size: many; D gene: TRBD1; CDR3 DNA: TGTGCCAGCAGCTTAGCGATCGCAGGGGGCTCCTACAATGAGCAGTTCTTC; CDR3 protein: CASSLAIAGGSYNEQFF
J gene: TRBJ2-1; V gene: TRBV20-1; clone size: many; D gene: TRBD2; CDR3 DNA: TGCAGTGCTAGAGCGACTAGCGGGGTCGGTGAGCAGTTCTTC; CDR3 protein: CSARATSGVGEQFF
J gene: TRBJ1-2; V gene: TRBV4-1; clone size: many; D gene: .; CDR3 DNA: TGCGCCAGCAGCCAAACAGGGCTCTATGGCTACACCTTC; CDR3 protein: CASSQTGLYGYTF
J gene: TRBJ2-1; V gene: TRBV2; clone size: many; D gene: .; CDR3 DNA: TGTGCCAGCAGCCCTGACGGGGGCCAGTGGATCGGCAATGAGCAGTTCTTC; CDR3 protein: CASSPDGGQWIGNEQFF
J gene: TRBJ2-7; V gene: TRBV3-1; clone size: many; D gene: .; CDR3 DNA: TGTGCCAGCAGCCAAGAAGGGCTAGGACTATACGAGCAGTACTTC; CDR3 protein: CASSQEGLGLYEQYF
J gene: TRBJ2-7; V gene: TRBV15; clone size: many; D gene: .; CDR3 DNA: TGTGCCACCAGCAGAGAGCTGGCCTACGAGCAGTACTTC; CDR3 protein: CATSRELAYEQYF
J gene: TRBJ1-3; V gene: TRBV20-1; clone size: many; D gene: .; CDR3 DNA: TGCAGTGCTAGAGCCGGGGGAACTGGAAACACCATATATTTT; CDR3 protein: CSARAGGTGNTIYF
J gene: TRBJ1-6; V gene: TRBV30; clone size: many; D gene: .; CDR3 DNA: TGTGCCTGGAGTGTTGGGGGCTCCAAGGGGCGCTCACCCCTCCACTTT; CDR3 protein: CAWSVGGSKGRSPLHF
J gene: TRBJ1-4; V gene: TRBV18; clone size: many; D gene: .; CDR3 DNA: TGTGCCAGCTCACCCAAGGGTGAAAAACTGTTTTTT; CDR3 protein: CASSPKGEKLFF
J gene: TRBJ2-7; V gene: TRBV5-5; clone size: many; D gene: .; CDR3 DNA: TGTGCCAGCAGCTTGGGGAAACAGGGTATCAGCTCCTACGAGCAGTACTTC; CDR3 protein: CASSLGKQGISSYEQYF
J gene: TRBJ2-7; V gene: TRBV3-1; clone size: many; D gene: TRBD1; CDR3 DNA: TGTGCCAGCAGCCCCGGGACAGGGGGCTACGAGCAGTACTTC; CDR3 protein: CASSPGTGGYEQYF
J gene: TRBJ2-5; V gene: TRBV14; clone size: many; D gene: .; CDR3 DNA: TGTGCCAGCAGCCAAACCCAGGGCCGTGAAGAGACCCAGTACTTC; CDR3 protein: CASSQTQGREETQYF
J gene: TRBJ2-4; V gene: TRBV5-5; clone size: few; D gene: .; CDR3 DNA: TGTGCCAGCAGCTATTTCCTAGGGGACTGGGCAAGCATTCAGTACTTC; CDR3 protein: CASSYFLGDWASIQYF
J gene: TRBJ1-5; V gene: TRBV6-1; clone size: many; D gene: .; CDR3 DNA: TGTGCCAGCAGCTGGGGGCAGGGGAGCAATCAGCCCCAGCATTTT; CDR3 protein: CASSWGQGSNQPQHF
J gene: TRBJ1-5; V gene: TRBV20-1; clone size: many; D gene: .; CDR3 DNA: TGCAGTGCTAGAGATTGGATTGTAGGAGGGGAGTATCAGCCCCAGCATTTT; CDR3 protein: CSARDWIVGGEYQPQHF
J gene: TRBJ2-7; V gene: TRBV6-1; clone size: many; D gene: .; CDR3 DNA: TGTGCCAGCAGTGAATCAGGGGCCGGCTACGAGCAGTACTTC; CDR3 protein: CASSESGAGYEQYF
J gene: TRBJ2-5; V gene: TRBV3-1; clone size: .; D gene: .; CDR3 DNA: TGTGCCAGCAGCCGACTTGGAGAGACCCAGTACTTC; CDR3 protein: CASSRLGETQYF
J gene: TRBJ1-2; V gene: TRBV14; clone size: many; D gene: .; CDR3 DNA: TGTGCCAGCAGCCAAGAGAGACGGCCAGTCTATGGCTACACCTTC; CDR3 protein: CASSQERRPVYGYTF
J gene: TRBJ2-1; V gene: TRBV27; clone size: many; D gene: .; CDR3 DNA: TGTGCCAGCAGTTTGGGTATGCGGGCTTTAGATGAGCAGTTCTTC; CDR3 protein: CASSLGMRALDEQFF
J gene: TRBJ2-7; V gene: TRBV28; clone size: .; D gene: TRBD2; CDR3 DNA: TGTGCCAGCAGCGCTAGCGGGAGGGCCTACGAGCAGTACTTC; CDR3 protein: CASSASGRAYEQYF
J gene: TRBJ1-2; V gene: TRBV12-3/TRBV12-4; clone size: many; D gene: .; CDR3 DNA: TGTGCCAGCAGTGGATACAGGGACGGCTACACCTTC; CDR3 protein: CASSGYRDGYTF
J gene: TRBJ2-7; V gene: TRBV5-6; clone size: many; D gene: TRBD1; CDR3 DNA: TGTGCCAGCAGCTTGGGGCAGGGGGACTACGAGCAGTACTTC; CDR3 protein: CASSLGQGDYEQYF
J gene: TRBJ2-7; V gene: TRBV6-6; clone size: many; D gene: TRBD2; CDR3 DNA: TGTGCCAGCAGTCCGCTCCTAGCGGGATACTCCTACGAGCAGTACTTC; CDR3 protein: CASSPLLAGYSYEQYF